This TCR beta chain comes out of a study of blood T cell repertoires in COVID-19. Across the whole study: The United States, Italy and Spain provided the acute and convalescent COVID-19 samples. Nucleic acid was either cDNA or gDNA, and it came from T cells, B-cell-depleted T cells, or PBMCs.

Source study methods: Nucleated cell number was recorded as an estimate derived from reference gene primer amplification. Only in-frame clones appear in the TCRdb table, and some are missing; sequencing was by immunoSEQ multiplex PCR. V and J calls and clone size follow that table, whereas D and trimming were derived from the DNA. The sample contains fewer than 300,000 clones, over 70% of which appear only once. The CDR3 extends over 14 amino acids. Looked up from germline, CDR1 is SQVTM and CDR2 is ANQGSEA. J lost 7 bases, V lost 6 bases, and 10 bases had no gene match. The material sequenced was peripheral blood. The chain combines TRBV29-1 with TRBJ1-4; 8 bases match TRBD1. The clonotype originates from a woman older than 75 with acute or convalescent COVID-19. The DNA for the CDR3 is TGCAGCGTCGGGCAGACAGGGGCGCGTGAAAAACTGTTTTTT. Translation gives CSVGQTGAREKLFF.